The T cell receptor beta chain under discussion was sequenced for a study of CD8+ T cells in alopecia areata (dated by TCRdb to 2016 to 2018). About the full investigation: The treated patients took part in an open-label pilot trial in which moderate-to-severe alopecia areata was treated with oral tofacitinib at 5 to 10 mg twice daily. Patients stayed on tofacitinib for 6 to 18 months and then had 6 months of follow-up off drug so that delayed response and recurrence could be assessed. In both human patients and the C3H/HeJ mouse model, the study applied high-throughput TCRbeta sequencing to look at T cell clonal expansion in alopecia areata. Human TCRbeta sequencing covered scalp tissue and sorted CD4+ and CD8+ peripheral blood T cells from patchy and totalis/universalis alopecia areata patients and healthy controls. Tofacitinib-treated patients had biopsies at baseline and at 4 and 24 weeks of treatment, with a later scalp biopsy in several patients. Clonality in the scalp was compared among normal scalp (n=4), patchy alopecia areata scalp (n=8), and alopecia totalis/universalis scalp (n=8). RNA was obtained with the PAXgene miRNA kit for fixed scalp, the miRNeasy kit for PBMCs, and the RNeasy kit for mouse skin. immunoSEQ multiplex PCR using 35 Vbeta forward primers and 13 Jbeta reverse primers was used to amplify TCRbeta CDR3 regions. Findings and caveats that apply to the study as a whole: Shared TCR sequences between patients were less evident than in mice, which may be partly attributable to HLA diversity in the patient population. Lesional scalp, especially in alopecia totalis/universalis, showed higher clonality and more expanded CD8+ clones than normal scalp, suggesting antigenic drive. Unlike mouse skin, where gammadelta T cells dominate, normal human skin contains resident alphabeta T cells that get sequenced too, which complicates analysis of the scalp TCR repertoire.

The CDR3 contains 13 residues, cysteine and phenylalanine counted. The read is trimmed to its CDR3 DNA, 39 bases read in frame from base 1. V gives up 1 base and J gives up 0 bases, and the segment between their germline ends measures 6 bases. CDR1 SQVTM and CDR2 ANQGSEA were looked up in the germline V gene. This sample's time point label indicates: baseline before oral tofacitinib. Peripheral blood and lesional scalp punch biopsies were obtained from patients with alopecia areata. PBMCs were separated by density centrifugation and stained for CD3, CD4 and CD8, after which CD4+ and CD8+ T cells were sorted on a FACSAria. On this clone itself: Its antigen target is currently unknown. No much larger clone exists at a distance of one base, and base qualities are not known. This same CDR3 is encoded by further DNA sequences in the sample.

Library construction relied on the immunoSEQ multiplex PCR assay. RNA was extracted from all samples and reverse transcribed into cDNA, which served as template for TCR sequencing. First-strand cDNA was synthesized with SuperScript III using a 2:1 mix of oligo-dT and random hexamers. A synthetic immune receptor repertoire was used to measure amplification bias, and any remaining bias was corrected computationally. Processing in the source paper ran as follows. Raw reads were preprocessed to remove errors, and CDR3 was defined according to IMGT conventions as the region from the conserved cysteine to phenylalanine. Clonality was computed as 1 minus the Shannon entropy, with the entropy normalized by log2 of the number of productive unique TCRs. Whether scalp clones were CD4 or CD8 was inferred by matching scalp TCRbeta sequences against CD4 and CD8 repertoires sorted from blood. TCRdb limited this immuneACCESS table to in-frame rearrangements with V and J called. A share of clones is missing; checked studies link under half to unresolved V genes, and the rest is unexplained. V and J calls and clone size are those listed in that table; D and trimming were worked out from the DNA. The sample table holds approximately 180,000 clones, of which 59% were seen once. The ten most abundant clones make up approximately 15% of the sample.

The V gene is TRBV29-1 and the J gene is TRBJ1-1, with no confident D gene call. The origin of this receptor is a human donor with alopecia areata. This sample comprised CD4+ T cells sorted from blood, obtained at week 0. The CDR3 amino acid sequence is: CSVEGLMNTEAFF. The nucleotide sequence reads as follows: TGCAGCGTTGAAGGGCTGATGAACACTGAAGCTTTCTTT.